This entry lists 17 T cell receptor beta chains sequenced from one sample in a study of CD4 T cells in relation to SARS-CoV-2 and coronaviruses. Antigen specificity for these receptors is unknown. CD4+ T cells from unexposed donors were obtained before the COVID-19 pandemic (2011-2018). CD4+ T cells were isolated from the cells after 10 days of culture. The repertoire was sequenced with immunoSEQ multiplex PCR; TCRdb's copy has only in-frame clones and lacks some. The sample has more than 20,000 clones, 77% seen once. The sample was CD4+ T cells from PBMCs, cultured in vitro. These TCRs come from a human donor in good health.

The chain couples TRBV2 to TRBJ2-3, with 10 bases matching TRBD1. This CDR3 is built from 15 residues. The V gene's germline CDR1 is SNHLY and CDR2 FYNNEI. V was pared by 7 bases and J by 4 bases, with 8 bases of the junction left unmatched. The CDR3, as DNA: TGTGCCAGCACCCCCGGGACAGGGGTTGCAGATACGCAGTATTTT. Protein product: CASTPGTGVADTQYF.

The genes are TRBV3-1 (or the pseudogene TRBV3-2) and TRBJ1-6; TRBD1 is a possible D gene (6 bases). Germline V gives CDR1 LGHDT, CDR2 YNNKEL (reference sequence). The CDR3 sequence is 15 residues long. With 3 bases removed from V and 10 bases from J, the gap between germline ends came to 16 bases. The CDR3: CASSQEIRGKSPLHF. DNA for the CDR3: TGTGCCAGCAGCCAGGAGATCAGGGGAAAATCACCCCTCCACTTT.

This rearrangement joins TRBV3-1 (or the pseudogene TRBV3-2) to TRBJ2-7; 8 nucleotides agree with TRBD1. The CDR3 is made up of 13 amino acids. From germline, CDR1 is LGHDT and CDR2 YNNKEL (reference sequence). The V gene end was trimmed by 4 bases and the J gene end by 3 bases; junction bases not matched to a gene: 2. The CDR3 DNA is TGTGCCAGCAGCCTACAGGGGGTCTACGAGCAGTACTTC. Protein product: CASSLQGVYEQYF.

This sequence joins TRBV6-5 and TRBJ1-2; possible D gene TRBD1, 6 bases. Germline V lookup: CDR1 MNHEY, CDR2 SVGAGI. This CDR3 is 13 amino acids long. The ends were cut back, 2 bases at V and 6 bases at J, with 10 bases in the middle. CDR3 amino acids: CASSYIGGHGYTF. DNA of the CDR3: TGTGCCAGCAGTTACATCGGGGGCCATGGCTACACCTTC.

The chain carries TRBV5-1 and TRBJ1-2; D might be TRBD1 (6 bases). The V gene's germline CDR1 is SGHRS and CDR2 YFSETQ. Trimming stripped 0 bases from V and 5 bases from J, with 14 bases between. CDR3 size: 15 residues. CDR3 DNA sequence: TGCGCCAGCAGCTTGGAACATTCCACAGGGTATGGCTACACCTTC. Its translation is CASSLEHSTGYGYTF.

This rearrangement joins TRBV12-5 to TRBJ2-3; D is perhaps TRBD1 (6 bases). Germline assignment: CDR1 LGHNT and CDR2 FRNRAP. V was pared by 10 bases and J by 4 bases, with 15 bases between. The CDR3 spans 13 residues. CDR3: CATLQGGADTQYF. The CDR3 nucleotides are TGTGCTACTTTACAGGGTGGCGCAGATACGCAGTATTTT. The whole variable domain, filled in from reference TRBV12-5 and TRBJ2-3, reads DARVTQTPRHKVTEMGQEVTMRCQPILGHNTVFWYRQTMMQGLELLAYFRNRAPLDDSGMPKDRFSAEMPDATLATLKIQPSEPRDSAVYFCATLQGGADTQYFGPGTRLTVL.

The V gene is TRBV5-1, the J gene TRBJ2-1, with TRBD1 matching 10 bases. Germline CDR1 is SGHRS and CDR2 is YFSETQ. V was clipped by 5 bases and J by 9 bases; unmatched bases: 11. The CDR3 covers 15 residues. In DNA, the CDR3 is TGCGCCAGCAGTTCCGGGACAGGGGATTTGGGTGAGCAGTTCTTC. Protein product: CASSSGTGDLGEQFF.

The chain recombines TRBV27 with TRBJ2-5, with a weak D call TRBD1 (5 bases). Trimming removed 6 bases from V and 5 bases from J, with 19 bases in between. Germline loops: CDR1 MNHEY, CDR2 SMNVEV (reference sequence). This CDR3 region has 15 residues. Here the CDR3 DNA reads TGTGCCAGCAGCCTCAAGGGGATGGACACGGAGACCCAGTACTTC. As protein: CASSLKGMDTETQYF.

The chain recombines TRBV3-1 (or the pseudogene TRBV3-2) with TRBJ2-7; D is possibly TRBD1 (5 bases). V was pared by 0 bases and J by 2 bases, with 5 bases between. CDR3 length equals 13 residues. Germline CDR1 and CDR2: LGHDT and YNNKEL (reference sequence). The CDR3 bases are TGTGCCAGCAGCCAAGAAGGGGCCTACGAGCAGTACTTC. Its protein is CASSQEGAYEQYF.

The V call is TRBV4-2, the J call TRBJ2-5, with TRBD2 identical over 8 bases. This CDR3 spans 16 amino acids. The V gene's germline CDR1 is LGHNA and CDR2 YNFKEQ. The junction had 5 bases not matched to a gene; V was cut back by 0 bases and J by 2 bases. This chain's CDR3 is CASSQDLPSGQETQYF. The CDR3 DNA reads TGTGCCAGCAGCCAAGACCTTCCTAGCGGGCAAGAGACCCAGTACTTC.

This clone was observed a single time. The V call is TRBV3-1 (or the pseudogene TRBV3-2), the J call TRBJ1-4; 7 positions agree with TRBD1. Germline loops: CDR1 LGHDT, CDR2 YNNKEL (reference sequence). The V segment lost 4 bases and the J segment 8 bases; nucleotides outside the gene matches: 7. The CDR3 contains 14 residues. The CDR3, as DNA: TGTGCCAGCAGCCCCGACAGGGTTTGGGAAAAACTGTTTTTT. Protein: CASSPDRVWEKLFF.

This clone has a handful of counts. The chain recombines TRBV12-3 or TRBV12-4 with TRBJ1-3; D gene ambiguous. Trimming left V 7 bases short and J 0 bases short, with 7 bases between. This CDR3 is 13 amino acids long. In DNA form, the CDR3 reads TGTGCCAGCACCGTGGGCTCTGGAAACACCATATATTTT. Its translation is CASTVGSGNTIYF.

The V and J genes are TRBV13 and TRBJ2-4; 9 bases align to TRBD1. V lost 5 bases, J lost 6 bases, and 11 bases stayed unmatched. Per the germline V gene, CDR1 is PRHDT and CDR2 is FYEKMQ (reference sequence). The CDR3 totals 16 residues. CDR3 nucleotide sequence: TGTGCCAGCAGCCACCGGGACAGGGCGAGGAGAAACATTCAGTACTTC. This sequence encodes CASSHRDRARRNIQYF.

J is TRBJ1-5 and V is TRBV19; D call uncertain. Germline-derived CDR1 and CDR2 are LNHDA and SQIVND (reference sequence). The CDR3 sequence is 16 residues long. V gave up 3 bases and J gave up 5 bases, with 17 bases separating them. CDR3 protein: CASSISIVRVDQPQHF. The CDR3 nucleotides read TGTGCCAGTAGTATTTCTATTGTAAGGGTAGATCAGCCCCAGCATTTT.

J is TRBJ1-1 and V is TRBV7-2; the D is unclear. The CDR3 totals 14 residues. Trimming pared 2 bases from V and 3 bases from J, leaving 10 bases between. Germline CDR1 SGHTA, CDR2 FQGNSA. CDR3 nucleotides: TGTGCCAGCAGCTTACGGTGGCGGGACACTGAAGCTTTCTTT. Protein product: CASSLRWRDTEAFF.

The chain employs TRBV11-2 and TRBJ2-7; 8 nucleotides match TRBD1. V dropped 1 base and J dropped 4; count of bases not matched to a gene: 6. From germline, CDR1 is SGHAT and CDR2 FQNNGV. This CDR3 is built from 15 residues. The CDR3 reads CASSLAMTGVYEQYF. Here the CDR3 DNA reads TGTGCCAGCAGCTTAGCGATGACAGGGGTATACGAGCAGTACTTC.

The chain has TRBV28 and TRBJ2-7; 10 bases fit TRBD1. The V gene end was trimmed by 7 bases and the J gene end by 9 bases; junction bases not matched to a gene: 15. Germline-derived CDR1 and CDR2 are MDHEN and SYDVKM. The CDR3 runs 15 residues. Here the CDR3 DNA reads TGTGCCAGCACTTCGACAGGACAGGGGGACCCTTCGCAGTACTTC. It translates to CASTSTGQGDPSQYF.